This T cell receptor beta chain was sequenced during a study of T cell responses to AZD1222 COVID-19 vaccine. Points from the study as a whole: Nearly half of unique spike-specific TCRs reportedly avoided B.1.351 and B.1.1.7 mutated regions. At baseline, seropositivity was found in only a handful of AZD1222 recipients. Spike was spanned by vaccine-associated CD4 TCRs, with dominance at 160-218 and 743-854. Most donors were white British and more were female, and clonal diversity was possibly underestimated.

V shed 0 bases and J shed 5 bases, with 9 bases lying between them. In germline, CDR1 is SGDLS, CDR2 YYNGEE. The CDR3 covers 14 residues. Worth noting for this clone: Its antigen remains unknown.

The table came from immunoSEQ multiplex PCR; TCRdb's copy has only in-frame clones and leaves some out. The sample contains roughly 270,000 clones, 90% to 95% of which appear only once. The origin of this receptor is an adult who received the AZD1222 COVID-19 vaccine. This sequence joins TRBV9 and TRBJ2-1; D perhaps matches TRBD2 (5 bases). Sequenced material: peripheral blood, taken 28 days after the second AZD1222 dose. The CDR3 reads CASSVEAGNNEQFF. The CDR3 bases are TGTGCCAGCAGCGTAGAGGCGGGCAACAATGAGCAGTTCTTC.